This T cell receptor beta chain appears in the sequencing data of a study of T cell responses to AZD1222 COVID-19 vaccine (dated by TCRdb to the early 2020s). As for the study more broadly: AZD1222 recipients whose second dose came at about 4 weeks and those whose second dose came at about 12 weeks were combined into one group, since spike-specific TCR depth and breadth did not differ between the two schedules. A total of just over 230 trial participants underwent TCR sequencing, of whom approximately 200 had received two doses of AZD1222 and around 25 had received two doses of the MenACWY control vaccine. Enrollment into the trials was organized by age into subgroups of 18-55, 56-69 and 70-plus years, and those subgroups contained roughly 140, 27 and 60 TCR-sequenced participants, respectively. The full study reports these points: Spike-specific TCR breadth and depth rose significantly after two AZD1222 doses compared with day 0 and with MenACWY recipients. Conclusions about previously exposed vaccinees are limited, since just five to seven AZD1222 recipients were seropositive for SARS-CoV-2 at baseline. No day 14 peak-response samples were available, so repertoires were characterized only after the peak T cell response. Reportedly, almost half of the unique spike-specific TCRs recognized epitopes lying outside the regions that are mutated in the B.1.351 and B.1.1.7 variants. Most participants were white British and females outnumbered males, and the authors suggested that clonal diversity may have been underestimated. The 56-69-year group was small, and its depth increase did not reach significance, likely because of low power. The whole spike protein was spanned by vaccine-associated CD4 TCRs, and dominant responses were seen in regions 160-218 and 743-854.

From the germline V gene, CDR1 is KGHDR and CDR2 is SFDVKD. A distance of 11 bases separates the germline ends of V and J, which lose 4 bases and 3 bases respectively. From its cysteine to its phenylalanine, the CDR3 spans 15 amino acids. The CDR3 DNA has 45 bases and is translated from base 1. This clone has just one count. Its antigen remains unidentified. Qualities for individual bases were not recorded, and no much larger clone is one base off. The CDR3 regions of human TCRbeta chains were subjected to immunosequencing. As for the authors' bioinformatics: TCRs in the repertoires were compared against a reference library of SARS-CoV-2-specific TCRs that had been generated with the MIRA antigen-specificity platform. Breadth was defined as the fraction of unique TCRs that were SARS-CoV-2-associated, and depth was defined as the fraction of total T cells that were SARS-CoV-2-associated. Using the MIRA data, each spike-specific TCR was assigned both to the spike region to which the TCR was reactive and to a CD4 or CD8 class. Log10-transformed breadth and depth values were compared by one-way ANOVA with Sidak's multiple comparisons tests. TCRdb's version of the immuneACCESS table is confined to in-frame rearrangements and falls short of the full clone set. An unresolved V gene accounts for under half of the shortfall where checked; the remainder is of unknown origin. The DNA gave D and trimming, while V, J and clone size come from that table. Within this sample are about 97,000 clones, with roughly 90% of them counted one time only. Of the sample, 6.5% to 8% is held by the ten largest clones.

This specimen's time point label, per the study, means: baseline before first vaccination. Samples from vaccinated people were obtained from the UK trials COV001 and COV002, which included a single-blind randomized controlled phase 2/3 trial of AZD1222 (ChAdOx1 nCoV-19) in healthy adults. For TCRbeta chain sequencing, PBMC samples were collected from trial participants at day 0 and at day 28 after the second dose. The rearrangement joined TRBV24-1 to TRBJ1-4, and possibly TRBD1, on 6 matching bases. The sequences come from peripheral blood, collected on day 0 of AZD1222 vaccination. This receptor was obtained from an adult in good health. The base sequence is TGTGCCACCAGTGACCGGACAGACCCTAATGAAAAACTGTTTTTT. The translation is CATSDRTDPNEKLFF.